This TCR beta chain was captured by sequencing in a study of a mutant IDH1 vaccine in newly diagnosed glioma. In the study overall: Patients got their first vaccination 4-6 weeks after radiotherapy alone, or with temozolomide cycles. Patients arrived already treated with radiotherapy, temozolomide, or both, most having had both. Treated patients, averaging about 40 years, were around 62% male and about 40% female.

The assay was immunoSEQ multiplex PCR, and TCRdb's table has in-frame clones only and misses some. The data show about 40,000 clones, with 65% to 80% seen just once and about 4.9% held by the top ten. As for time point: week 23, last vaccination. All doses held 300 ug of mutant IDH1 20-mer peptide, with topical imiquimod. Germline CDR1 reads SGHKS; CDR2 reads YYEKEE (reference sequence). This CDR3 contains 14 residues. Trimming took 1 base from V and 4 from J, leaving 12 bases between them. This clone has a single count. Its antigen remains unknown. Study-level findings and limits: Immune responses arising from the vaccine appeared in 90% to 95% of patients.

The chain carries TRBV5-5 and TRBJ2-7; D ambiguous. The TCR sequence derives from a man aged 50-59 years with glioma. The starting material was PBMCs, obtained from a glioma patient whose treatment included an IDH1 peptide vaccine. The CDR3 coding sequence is TGTGCCAGCAGCTTGATCTACGCCGCGTACGAGCAGTACTTC. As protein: CASSLIYAAYEQYF. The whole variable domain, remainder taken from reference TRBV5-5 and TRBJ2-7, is DAGVTQSPTHLIKTRGQQVTLRCSPISGHKSVSWYQQVLGQGPQFIFQYYEKEERGRGNFPDRFSARQFPNYSSELNVNALLLGDSALYLCASSLIYAAYEQYFGPGTRLTVT.